Listed here are 9 T cell receptor beta chains from one sample, sequenced in a study of Graves' ophthalmopathy and Graves' hyperthyroidism. RNA transcripts were the source from which TCR beta CDR3 regions were amplified. HTBI primers were employed in first-round RT-PCR, then a second-round multiplex PCR followed. MiXCR, applied by TCRdb to the multiplex PCR reads, yields one record per CDR3 protein. This table has about 550,000 distinct CDR3 sequences, approximately 37% appearing once. Sequencing was done on a sample of peripheral blood or thyroid tissue (not recorded which). These receptor sequences come from an adult man with Graves' hyperthyroidism.

On this clonotype itself: A read error is possible here, since a much larger clone lies one base away. The chain combines TRBV10-1 with TRBJ1-6, with TRBD1 identical over 7 bases. The CDR3 has 16 amino acids. Germline V CDR1 and CDR2: WNHNN, SYGVQD (reference sequence). DNA for the CDR3: TGTGCCATCAGTGGGGACCGGGGACAGTCTTATTCACCCCTCCACTTT. This encodes CAISGDRGQSYSPLHF.

Details on this clonotype: A much more abundant neighbour one base away suggests this may be a read error. V and J are TRBV6-1 and TRBJ2-2; the D is unclear. This CDR3 spans 12 amino acids. The germline V gene has CDR1 MNHNS and CDR2 SASEGT. V was clipped by 2 bases and J by 7 bases, with 5 bases between them. The CDR3 loop reads CASSERVGELFF. CDR3 DNA: TGTGCCAGCAGTGAAAGGGTCGGGGAGCTGTTTTTT.

The V gene is TRBV30, the J gene TRBJ1-1, with D unclear. V shed 2 bases and J shed 7 bases, with 8 bases lying between them. The germline gives CDR1 GTSNPN, CDR2 SVGIG (reference sequence). The CDR3 spans 11 residues. The CDR3 region has the DNA TGTGCCTGGAGTCGGGTCTTTGAAGCTTTCTTT. It is translated as CAWSRVFEAFF.

This clonotype was detected ten times or more. The chain employs TRBV6-5 and TRBJ1-2; 7 nucleotides agree with TRBD1. The V segment lost 2 bases and the J segment 6 bases; nucleotides outside the gene matches: 3. From germline, CDR1 is MNHEY and CDR2 SVGAGI. The CDR3 totals 13 residues. As DNA, the CDR3 is TGTGCCAGCAGTTACACAGGGGCGAATGGCTACACCTTC. Translated, it gives CASSYTGANGYTF.

V gene TRBV20-1 combines with J gene TRBJ1-5; D call uncertain. Germline V gene sequence: CDR1 DFQATT, CDR2 SNEGSKA (reference sequence). The CDR3 has 14 amino acids. V lost 0 bases to trimming and J lost 0 bases, with 6 bases between them. This chain's CDR3 is CSARDHDSNQPQHF. In DNA, the CDR3 is TGCAGTGCTAGAGATCATGATAGCAATCAGCCCCAGCATTTT.

DNA of the CDR3: TGTGCCACCAGCAGAGTGCAGGGTGGGGAGCAGTACTTC. This sequence encodes CATSRVQGGEQYF. V is TRBV15 and J is TRBJ2-7; D may be TRBD1 (5 bases). Germline V lookup: CDR1 LNHNV, CDR2 YYDKDF (reference sequence). The CDR3 has 13 amino acids. V was pared by 1 base and J by 7 bases, with 11 bases between.

The chain employs TRBV29-1 and TRBJ1-4, with no clear D. V was cut by 1 base and J by 1 base, with 16 bases left in between. This CDR3 comprises 17 residues. Germline CDR1 and CDR2: SQVTM and ANQGSEA. The DNA of the CDR3 is TGCAGCGTTGAAGTCACCGGAGAGGGTGAAACTAATGAAAAACTGTTTTTT. This sequence encodes CSVEVTGEGETNEKLFF.

This clonotype appeared many times. The chain uses TRBV24-1 and TRBJ1-3; a weak D match, TRBD1 (6 bases). The ends were cut back, 3 bases at V and 2 bases at J, with 13 bases in the middle. The CDR3 has 16 amino acids. Germline-derived CDR1 and CDR2 are KGHDR and SFDVKD. CDR3 amino acids: CATSDTGTPPGNTIYF. As DNA, the CDR3 is TGTGCCACCAGTGATACCGGGACACCGCCTGGAAACACCATATATTTT.

This clonotype was detected once. A much larger clone differs by one base, so this may be a read error. The V and J genes are TRBV7-6 and TRBJ2-5; D is unclear. Germline CDR1 and CDR2: SGHVS and FNYEAQ. The CDR3 has 15 amino acids. The ends were cut back, 2 bases at V and 7 bases at J, with 17 bases in the middle. This CDR3 reads CASSLTSQTWGTQYF. The CDR3 nucleotides read TGTGCCAGCAGCTTAACCAGCCAGACCTGGGGGACCCAGTACTTC.